The subject of this entry is one T cell receptor (beta chain). What it binds is unknown. Focal radiation with ipilimumab CTLA-4 blockade was given to patients with chemo-refractory metastatic non-small-cell lung cancer. The data were obtained in a study of radiotherapy plus CTLA-4 blockade in lung cancer. Looking at the study overall: The study recorded objective responses in less than 20% of patients and disease control in 25% to 35%. Study results and limitations: Expansion in blood of tumor-derived TCR clones was seen after radiotherapy plus ipilimumab.

The trim removed 0 bases at V and 9 bases at J, leaving 12 bases unmatched. Germline assignment: CDR1 SGDLS and CDR2 YYNGEE. The CDR3 length is 17 residues. Clones were sequenced by immunoSEQ multiplex PCR, and TCRdb holds only the in-frame ones, with some missing. Among about 120,000 clones listed, around 89% were seen once. The sequence came from a human donor with non-small cell lung cancer that progressed on radiotherapy plus ipilimumab. Specimen: peripheral blood, collected from a patient treated with radiotherapy plus ipilimumab. The chain uses TRBV9 and TRBJ2-1; 10 bases align to TRBD2. The CDR3 DNA is TGTGCCAGCAGCGTAGTGGCCAGCGGGAGGGCCGTGGGTGAGCAGTTCTTC. This translates into CASSVVASGRAVGEQFF.